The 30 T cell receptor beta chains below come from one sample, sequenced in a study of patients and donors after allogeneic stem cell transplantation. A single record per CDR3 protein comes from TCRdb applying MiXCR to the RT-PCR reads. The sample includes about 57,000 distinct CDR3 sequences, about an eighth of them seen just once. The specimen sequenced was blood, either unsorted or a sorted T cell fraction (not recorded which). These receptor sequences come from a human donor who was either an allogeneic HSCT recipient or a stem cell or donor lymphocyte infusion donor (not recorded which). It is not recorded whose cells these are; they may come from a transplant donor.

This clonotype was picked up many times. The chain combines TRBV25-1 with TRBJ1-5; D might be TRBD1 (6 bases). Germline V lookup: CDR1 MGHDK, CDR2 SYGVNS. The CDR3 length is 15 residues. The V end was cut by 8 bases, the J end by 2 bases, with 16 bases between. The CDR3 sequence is CASRPRGVGNQPQHF. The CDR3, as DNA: TGTGCCAGCCGCCCCAGGGGTGTGGGCAATCAGCCCCAGCATTTT.

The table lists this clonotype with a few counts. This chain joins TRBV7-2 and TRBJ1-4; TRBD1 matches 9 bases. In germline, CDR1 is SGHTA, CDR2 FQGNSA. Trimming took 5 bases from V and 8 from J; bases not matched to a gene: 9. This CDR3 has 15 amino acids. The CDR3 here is CASSRQQGAGEKLFF. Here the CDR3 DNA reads TGTGCCAGCAGCCGCCAACAGGGGGCAGGAGAAAAACTGTTTTTT.

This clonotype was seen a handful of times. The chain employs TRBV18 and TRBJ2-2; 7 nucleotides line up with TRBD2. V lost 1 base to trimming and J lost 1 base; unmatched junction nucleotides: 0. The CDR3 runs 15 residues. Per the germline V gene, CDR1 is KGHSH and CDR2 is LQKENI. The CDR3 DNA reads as TGTGCCAGCTCACCACGGGAGGGGAACACCGGGGAGCTGTTTTTT. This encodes CASSPREGNTGELFF.

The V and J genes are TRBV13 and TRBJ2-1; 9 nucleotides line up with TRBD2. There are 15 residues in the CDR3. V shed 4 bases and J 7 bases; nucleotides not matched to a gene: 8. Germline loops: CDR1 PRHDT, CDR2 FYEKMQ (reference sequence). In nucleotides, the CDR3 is TGTGCCAGCAGCTCATTAGCGGGAGTGGTTAATGAGCAGTTCTTC. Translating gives CASSSLAGVVNEQFF.

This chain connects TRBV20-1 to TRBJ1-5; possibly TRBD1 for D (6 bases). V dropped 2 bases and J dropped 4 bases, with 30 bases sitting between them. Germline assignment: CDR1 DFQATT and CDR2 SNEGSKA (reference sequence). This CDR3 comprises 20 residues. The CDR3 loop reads CSARKERGQFSQFKNQPQHF. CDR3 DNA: TGCAGTGCTAGAAAGGAGCGAGGACAGTTCTCCCAATTTAAAAATCAGCCCCAGCATTTT.

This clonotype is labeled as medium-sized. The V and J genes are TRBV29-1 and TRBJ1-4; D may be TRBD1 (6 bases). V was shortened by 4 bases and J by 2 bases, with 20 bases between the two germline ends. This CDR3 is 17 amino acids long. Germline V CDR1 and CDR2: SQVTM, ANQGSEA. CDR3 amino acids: CSVGAPGGGGTNEKLFF. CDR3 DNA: TGCAGCGTTGGGGCCCCCGGCGGAGGGGGGACTAATGAAAAACTGTTTTTT.

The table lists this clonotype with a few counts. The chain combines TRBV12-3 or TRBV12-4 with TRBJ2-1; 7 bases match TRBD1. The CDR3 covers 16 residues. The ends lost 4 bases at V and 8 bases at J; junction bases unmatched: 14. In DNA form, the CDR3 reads TGTGCCAGCAGTTCAACCCGACAGGGTGCAGGCCATGAGCAGTTCTTC. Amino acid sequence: CASSSTRQGAGHEQFF.

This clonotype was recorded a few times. CDR3 DNA sequence: TGCGCCAGCAGCGGACTAGCGGGAGCAATGTGGAATGAGCAGTTCTTC. This encodes CASSGLAGAMWNEQFF. The chain carries TRBV4-1 and TRBJ2-1; TRBD2 matches 13 bases. CDR3 length equals 16 residues. Per germline, CDR1 MGHRA and CDR2 YSYEKL. With 5 bases clipped from V and 7 bases from J, the junction kept 8 bases outside the gene matches.

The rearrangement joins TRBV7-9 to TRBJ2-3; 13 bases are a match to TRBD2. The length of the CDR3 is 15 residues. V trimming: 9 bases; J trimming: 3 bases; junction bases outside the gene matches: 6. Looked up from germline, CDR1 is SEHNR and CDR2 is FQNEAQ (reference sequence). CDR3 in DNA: TGTGCCAGGTCTCCACTAGCGGGAGGGACAGATACGCAGTATTTT. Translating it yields CARSPLAGGTDTQYF.

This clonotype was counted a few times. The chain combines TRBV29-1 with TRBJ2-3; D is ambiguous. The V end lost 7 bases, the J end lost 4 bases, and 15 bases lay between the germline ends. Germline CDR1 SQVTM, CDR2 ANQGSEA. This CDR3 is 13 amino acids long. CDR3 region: CSAENGRSDTQYF. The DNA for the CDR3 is TGCAGCGCCGAAAACGGCAGATCAGATACGCAGTATTTT.

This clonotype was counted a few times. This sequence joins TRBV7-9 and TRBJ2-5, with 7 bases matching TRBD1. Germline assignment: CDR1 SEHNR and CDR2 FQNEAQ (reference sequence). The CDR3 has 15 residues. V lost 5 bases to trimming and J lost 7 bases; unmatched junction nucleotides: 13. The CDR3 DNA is TGTGCCAGCAGCCTTCCCGACAGGGTATTCGGGACCCAGTACTTC. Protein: CASSLPDRVFGTQYF. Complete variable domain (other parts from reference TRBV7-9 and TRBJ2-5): DTGVSQNPRHKITKRGQNVTFRCDPISEHNRLYWYRQTLGQGPEFLTYFQNEAQLEKSRLLSDRFSAERPKGSFSTLEIQRTEQGDSAMYLCASSLPDRVFGTQYFGPGTRLLVL.

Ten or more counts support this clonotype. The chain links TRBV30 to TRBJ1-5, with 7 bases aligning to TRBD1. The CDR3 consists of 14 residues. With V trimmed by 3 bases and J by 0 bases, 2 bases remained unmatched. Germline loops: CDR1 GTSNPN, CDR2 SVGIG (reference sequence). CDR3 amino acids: CAWSGTVSNQPQHF. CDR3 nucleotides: TGTGCCTGGAGCGGGACAGTTAGCAATCAGCCCCAGCATTTT. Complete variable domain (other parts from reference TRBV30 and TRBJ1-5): SQTIHQWPATLVQPVGSPLSLECTVEGTSNPNLYWYRQAAGRGLQLLFYSVGIGQISSEVPQNLSASRPQDRQFILSSKKLLLSDSGFYLCAWSGTVSNQPQHFGDGTRLSIL.

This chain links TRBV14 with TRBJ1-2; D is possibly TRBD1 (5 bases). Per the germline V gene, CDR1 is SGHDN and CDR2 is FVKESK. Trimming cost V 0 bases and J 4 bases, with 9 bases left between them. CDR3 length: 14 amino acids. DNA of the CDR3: TGTGCCAGCAGCCAAGATCAGGGCATCTATGGCTACACCTTC. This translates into CASSQDQGIYGYTF.

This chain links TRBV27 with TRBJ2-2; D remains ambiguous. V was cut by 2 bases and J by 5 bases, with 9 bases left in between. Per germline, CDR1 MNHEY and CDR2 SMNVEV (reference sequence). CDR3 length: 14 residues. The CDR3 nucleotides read TGTGCCAGCAGTTTACGTTTTTCAACCGGGGAGCTGTTTTTT. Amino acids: CASSLRFSTGELFF.

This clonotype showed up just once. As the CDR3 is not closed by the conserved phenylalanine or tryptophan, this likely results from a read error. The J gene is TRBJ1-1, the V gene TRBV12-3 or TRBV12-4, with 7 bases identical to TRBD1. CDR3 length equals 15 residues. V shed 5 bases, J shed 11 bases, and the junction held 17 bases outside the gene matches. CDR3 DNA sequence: TGTGCCAGCAGTCCCCCTGCGAGAAAGGGGGCATGGGCTTTCTTG. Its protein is CASSPPARKGAWAFL.

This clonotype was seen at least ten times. DNA of the CDR3: TGCAGTGCTAGCGCCTTGAACACCGGGGAGCTGTTTTTT. It translates to CSASALNTGELFF. This chain joins TRBV20-1 and TRBJ2-2, with D unclear. The CDR3 is 13 amino acids. CDR1 is DFQATT and CDR2 is SNEGSKA in the germline V gene (reference sequence). V was cut by 3 bases and J by 1 base, with 6 bases left in between.

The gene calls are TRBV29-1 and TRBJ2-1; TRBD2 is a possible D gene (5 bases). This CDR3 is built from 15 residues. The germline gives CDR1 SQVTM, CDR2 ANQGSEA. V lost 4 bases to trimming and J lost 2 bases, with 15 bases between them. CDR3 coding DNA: TGCAGCGTTGCCCCTAGCTACCCCACCTACAATGAGCAGTTCTTC. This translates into CSVAPSYPTYNEQFF.

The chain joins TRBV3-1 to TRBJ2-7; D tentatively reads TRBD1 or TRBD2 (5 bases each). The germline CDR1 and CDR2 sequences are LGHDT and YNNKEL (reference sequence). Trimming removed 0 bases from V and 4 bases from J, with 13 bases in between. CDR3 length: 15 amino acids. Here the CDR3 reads CASSQEGLAQYEQYF. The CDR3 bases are TGTGCCAGCAGCCAAGAGGGGCTAGCTCAGTACGAGCAGTACTTC.

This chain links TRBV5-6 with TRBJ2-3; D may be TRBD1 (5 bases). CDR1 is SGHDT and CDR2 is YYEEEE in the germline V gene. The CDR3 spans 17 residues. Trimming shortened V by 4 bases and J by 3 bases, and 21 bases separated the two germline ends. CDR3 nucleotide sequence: TGTGCCAGCAGCCCATACAGGCTTGCCCCGGGTACAGATACGCAGTATTTT. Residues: CASSPYRLAPGTDTQYF.

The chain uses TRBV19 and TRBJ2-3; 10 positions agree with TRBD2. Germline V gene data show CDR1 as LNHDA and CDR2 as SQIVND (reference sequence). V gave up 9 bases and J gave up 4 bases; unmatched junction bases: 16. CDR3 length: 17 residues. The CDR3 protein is CASSLPYLAGESDTQYF. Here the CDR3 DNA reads TGTGCCAGCTCACTTCCCTACCTAGCGGGAGAATCAGATACGCAGTATTTT.

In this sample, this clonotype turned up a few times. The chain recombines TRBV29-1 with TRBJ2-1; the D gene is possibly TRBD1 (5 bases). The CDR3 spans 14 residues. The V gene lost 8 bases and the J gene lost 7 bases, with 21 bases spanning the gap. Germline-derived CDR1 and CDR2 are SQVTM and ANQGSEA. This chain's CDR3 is CSLRTPNKENEQFF. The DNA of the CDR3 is TGCAGCTTAAGGACACCGAATAAAGAGAATGAGCAGTTCTTC.

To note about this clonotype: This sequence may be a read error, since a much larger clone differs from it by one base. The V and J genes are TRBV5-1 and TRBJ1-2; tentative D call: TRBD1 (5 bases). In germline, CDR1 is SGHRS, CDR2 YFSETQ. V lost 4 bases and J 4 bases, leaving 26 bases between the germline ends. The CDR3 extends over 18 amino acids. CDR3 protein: CASSGGTTAWEKSYGYTF. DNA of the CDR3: TGCGCCAGCAGCGGGGGGACGACAGCCTGGGAGAAAAGCTATGGCTACACCTTC.

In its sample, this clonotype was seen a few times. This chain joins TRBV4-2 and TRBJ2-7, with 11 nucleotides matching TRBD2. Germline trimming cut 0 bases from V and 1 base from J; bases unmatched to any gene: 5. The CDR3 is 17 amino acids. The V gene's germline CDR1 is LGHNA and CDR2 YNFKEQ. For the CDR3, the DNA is TGTGCCAGCAGCCAAGAATGGGGGACTAGCGGTTCCTACGAGCAGTACTTC. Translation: CASSQEWGTSGSYEQYF.

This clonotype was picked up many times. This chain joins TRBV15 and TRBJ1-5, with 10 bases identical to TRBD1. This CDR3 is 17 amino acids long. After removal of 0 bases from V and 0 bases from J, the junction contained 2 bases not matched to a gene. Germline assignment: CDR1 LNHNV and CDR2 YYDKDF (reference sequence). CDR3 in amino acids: CATSRDWTGGSNQPQHF. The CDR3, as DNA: TGTGCCACCAGCAGAGATTGGACAGGGGGTAGCAATCAGCCCCAGCATTTT.

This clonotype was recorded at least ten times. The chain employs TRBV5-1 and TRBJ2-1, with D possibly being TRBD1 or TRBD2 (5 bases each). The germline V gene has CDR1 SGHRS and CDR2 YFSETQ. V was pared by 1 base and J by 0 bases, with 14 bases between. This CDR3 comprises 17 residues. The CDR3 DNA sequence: TGCGCCAGCAGCTTGTTGGGGACGAGGAGCTCCTACAATGAGCAGTTCTTC. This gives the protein CASSLLGTRSSYNEQFF.

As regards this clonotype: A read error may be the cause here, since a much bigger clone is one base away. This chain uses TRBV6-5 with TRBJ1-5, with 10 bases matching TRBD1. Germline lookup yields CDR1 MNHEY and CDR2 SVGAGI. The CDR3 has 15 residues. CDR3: CASSSLGQGEQLQHF. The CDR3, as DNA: TGTGCCAGCAGTTCACTCGGACAGGGGGAACAGCTCCAGCATTTT.

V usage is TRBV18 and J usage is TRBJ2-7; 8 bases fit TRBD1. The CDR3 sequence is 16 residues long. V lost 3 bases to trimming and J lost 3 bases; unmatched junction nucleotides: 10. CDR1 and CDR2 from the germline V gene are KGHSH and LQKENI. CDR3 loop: CASSPPGQVVFYEQYF. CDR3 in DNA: TGTGCCAGCTCACCCCCGGGACAGGTTGTCTTCTACGAGCAGTACTTC. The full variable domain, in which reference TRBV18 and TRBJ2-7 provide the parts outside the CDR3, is NAGVMQNPRHLVRRRGQEARLRCSPMKGHSHVYWYRQLPEEGLKFMVYLQKENIIDESGMPKERFSAEFPKEGPSILRIQQVVRGDSAAYFCASSPPGQVVFYEQYFGPGTRLTVT.

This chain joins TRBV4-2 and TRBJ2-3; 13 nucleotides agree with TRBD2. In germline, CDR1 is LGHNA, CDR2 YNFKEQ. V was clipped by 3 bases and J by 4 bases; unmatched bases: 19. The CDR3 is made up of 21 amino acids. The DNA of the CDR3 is TGTGCCAGCAGCCAGGGGGGCCTAACTAGCGGGAGGGCCGGAGAGTCAGATACGCAGTATTTT. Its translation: CASSQGGLTSGRAGESDTQYF.

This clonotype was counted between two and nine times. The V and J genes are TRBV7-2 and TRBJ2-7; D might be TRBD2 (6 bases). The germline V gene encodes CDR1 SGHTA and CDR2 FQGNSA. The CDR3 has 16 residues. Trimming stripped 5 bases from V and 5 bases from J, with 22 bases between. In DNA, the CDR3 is TGTGCCAGCAGCCGACGGCCGGGATTTAGACTAGACGAGCAGTACTTC. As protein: CASSRRPGFRLDEQYF.

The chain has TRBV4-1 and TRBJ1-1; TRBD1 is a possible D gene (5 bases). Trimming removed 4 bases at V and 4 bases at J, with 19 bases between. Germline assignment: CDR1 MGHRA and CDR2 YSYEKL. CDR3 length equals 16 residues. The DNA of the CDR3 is TGCGCCAGCAGCCCCGACATCCGTCAGGGCCCCACTGAAGCTTTCTTT. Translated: CASSPDIRQGPTEAFF.